This TCR beta chain was sequenced for a study of T cell repertoires in cytomegalovirus infection. Trimming left V 6 bases short and J 4 bases short, with 12 bases between. The CDR3 loop spans 12 amino acids. Per germline, CDR1 SQVTM and CDR2 ANQGSEA. TCRdb used MiXCR to reprocess the reads, holding one entry per CDR3 protein. The sample has approximately 140,000 distinct CDR3 sequences, 5% to 6.5% seen once. The V and J genes are TRBV29-1 and TRBJ1-2, with D possibly TRBD1 on 5 matching bases. This receptor was obtained from a human donor in good health (CMV status not recorded). Some clones in this sample may be carry-over from other donors' samples. Sequencing used PBMCs. CDR3 DNA: TGCAGCGTCTGGACAACCCTCTATGGCTACACCTTC. It yields the protein CSVWTTLYGYTF. The full variable domain, with the rest looked up from reference TRBV29-1 and TRBJ1-2, is SAVISQKPSRDICQRGTSLTIQCQVDSQVTMMFWYRQQPGQSLTLIATANQGSEATYESGFVIDKFPISRPNLTFSTLTVSNMSPEDSSIYLCSVWTTLYGYTFGSGTRLTVV.